This T cell receptor beta chain was obtained from a study of blood T cell repertoires in COVID-19. The J segment lost 5 bases and the V segment lost 5 bases, leaving 7 bases of the junction unmatched. CDR3 length: 15 amino acids. In germline, CDR1 is SGHTA, CDR2 FQGNSA. Data came from immunoSEQ multiplex PCR; TCRdb stores just in-frame clones and leaves some out. Found here are just over 80,000 clones, around 81% of them singletons; the top ten hold 44%. This TCR derives from an elderly man with acute or convalescent COVID-19. What was sequenced was peripheral blood. The rearrangement uses TRBV7-2 and TRBJ2-2; TRBD1 matches at 8 bases. The CDR3 loop reads CASSIRTGWTGELFF. The CDR3 DNA reads as TGTGCCAGCAGCATCAGGACAGGGTGGACCGGGGAGCTGTTTTTT.